The 3 T cell receptor beta chains listed next were all sequenced from one sample in a study of monozygotic twins with inflammatory bowel disease. TCRdb processed the 5' RACE reads again and assigns one entry to each CDR3 protein, with no DNA. The listing contains more than 350,000 distinct CDR3 sequences. The sequenced sample consisted of blood. Source of these receptors: a human donor with ulcerative colitis or Crohn's disease, or a healthy co-twin of an affected twin (not recorded which).

V gene TRBV6-2 or TRBV6-3 combines with J gene TRBJ1-2; the TCRdb call, TRBD1, lacks DNA for checking. The CDR3 has 12 residues. The germline gives CDR1 MNHEY, CDR2 SVGEGT. The CDR3 sequence is CASSYEGDGYTF.

The V and J genes are TRBV6-1 and TRBJ1-2; TCRdb's assignment of TRBD1 cannot be checked, as there is no DNA. This CDR3 comprises 14 residues. The germline V gene encodes CDR1 MNHNS and CDR2 SASEGT. The chain's CDR3 is CASSPRTSNYGYTF.

The chain joins TRBV20-1 to TRBJ1-2; the TRBD1 assignment by TCRdb is unverifiable without DNA. CDR1 is DFQATT, CDR2 SNEGSKA, per germline (reference sequence). The CDR3 runs to 13 residues. CDR3 region: CSAPSGGTYGYTF.